The entry below describes one TCR beta chain. The data were obtained in a study of blood T cell repertoires in COVID-19. The wider study: The origin of the acute and convalescent COVID-19 samples was the United States, Italy and Spain.

Cohort assignment relied on participant-reported clinical history. A COVID-19 case had been met by exposed participants during the 2 weeks before study entry. Per the original data handling: Amplification of reference gene primers provided the estimated nucleated cell counts. Measured with immunoSEQ multiplex PCR; TCRdb has only the in-frame clones, and not every one. The DNA gave D and trimming, while V, J and clone size come from that table. The sample has approximately 140,000 clones, roughly nine tenths seen once. The V gene end was trimmed by 7 bases and the J gene end by 4 bases; junction bases not matched to a gene: 12. This CDR3 is 16 amino acids long. Germline loops: CDR1 LGHDT, CDR2 YNNKEL (reference sequence).

Source material: PBMCs or T cells enriched from blood (not recorded which). The V call is TRBV3-1 (or the pseudogene TRBV3-2), the J call TRBJ2-1; 8 nucleotides line up with TRBD1. The TCR originated in a woman between 40 and 50 years old who had been exposed to COVID-19. DNA of the CDR3: TGTGCCAGCACCTCGACCTCAGGGGGCCATTACAATGAGCAGTTCTTC. Translating it yields CASTSTSGGHYNEQFF.